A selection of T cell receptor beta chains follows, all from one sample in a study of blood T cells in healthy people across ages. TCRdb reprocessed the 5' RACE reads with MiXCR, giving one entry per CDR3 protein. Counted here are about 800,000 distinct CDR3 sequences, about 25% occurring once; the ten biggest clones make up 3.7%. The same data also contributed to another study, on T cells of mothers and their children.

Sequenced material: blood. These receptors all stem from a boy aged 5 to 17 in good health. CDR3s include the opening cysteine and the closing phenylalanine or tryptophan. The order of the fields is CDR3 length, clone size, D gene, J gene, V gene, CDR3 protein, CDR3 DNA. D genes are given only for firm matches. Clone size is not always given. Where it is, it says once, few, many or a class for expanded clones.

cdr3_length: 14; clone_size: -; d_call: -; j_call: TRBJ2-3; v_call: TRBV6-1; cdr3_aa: CAIAMRAGADTQYF; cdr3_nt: TGTGCCATTGCGATGAGGGCTGGGGCAGATACGCAGTATTTT
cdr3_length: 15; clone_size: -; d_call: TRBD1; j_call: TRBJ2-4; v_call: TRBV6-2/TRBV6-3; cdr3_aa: CASSKNRGLSNIQYF; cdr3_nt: TGTGCCAGCAGTAAAAACAGGGGGCTCAGTAACATTCAGTACTTC
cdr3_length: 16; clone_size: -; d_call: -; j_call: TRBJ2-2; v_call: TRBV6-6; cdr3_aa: CASSYFGSPNTGELFF; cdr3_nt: TGTGCCAGCAGTTATTTTGGCAGCCCGAACACCGGGGAGCTGTTTTTT
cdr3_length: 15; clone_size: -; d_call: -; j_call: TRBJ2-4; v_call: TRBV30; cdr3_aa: CAWSVDRRAKNIQYF; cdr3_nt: TGTGCCTGGAGTGTAGACCGACGCGCCAAAAACATTCAGTACTTC
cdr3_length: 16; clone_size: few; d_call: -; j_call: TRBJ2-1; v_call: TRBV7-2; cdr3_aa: CASSLSGASVANEQFF; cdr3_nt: TGTGCCAGCAGCCTGTCGGGCGCTAGCGTTGCCAATGAGCAGTTCTTC
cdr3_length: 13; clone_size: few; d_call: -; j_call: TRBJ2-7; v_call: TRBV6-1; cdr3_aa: CANKGGQKDEQYF; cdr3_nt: TGTGCCAACAAGGGGGGACAGAAAGACGAGCAGTACTTC
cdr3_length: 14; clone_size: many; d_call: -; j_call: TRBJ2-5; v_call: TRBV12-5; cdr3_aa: CASGLAERGETQYF; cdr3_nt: TGTGCTAGTGGTTTGGCCGAGAGGGGAGAGACCCAGTACTTC
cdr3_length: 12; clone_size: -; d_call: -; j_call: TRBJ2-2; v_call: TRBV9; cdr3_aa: CASSVSPGELFF; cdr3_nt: TGTGCCAGCAGCGTATCCCCCGGGGAGCTGTTTTTT
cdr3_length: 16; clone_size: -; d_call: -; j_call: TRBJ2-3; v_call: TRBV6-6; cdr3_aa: CASSPPQWQGTDTQYF; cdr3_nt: TGTGCCAGCAGCCCACCCCAATGGCAGGGCACAGATACGCAGTATTTT
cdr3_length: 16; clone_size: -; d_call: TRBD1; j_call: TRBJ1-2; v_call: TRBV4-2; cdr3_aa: CASSPKSGTAVGGYTF; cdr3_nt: TGTGCCAGCAGCCCCAAATCCGGGACAGCGGTCGGAGGCTACACCTTC
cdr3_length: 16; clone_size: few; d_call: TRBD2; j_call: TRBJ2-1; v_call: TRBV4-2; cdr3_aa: CASSQAGLARGNEQFF; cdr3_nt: TGTGCCAGCAGCCAAGCGGGACTAGCGCGGGGCAATGAGCAGTTCTTC
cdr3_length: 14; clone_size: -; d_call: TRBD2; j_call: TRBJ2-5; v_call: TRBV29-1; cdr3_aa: CSALAGGIQETQYF; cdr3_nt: TGCAGCGCTCTAGCGGGGGGAATACAAGAGACCCAGTACTTC
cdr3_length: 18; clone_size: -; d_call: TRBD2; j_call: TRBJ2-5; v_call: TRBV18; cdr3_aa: CASSPETSGSEELETQYF; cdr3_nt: TGTGCCAGCTCACCAGAAACTAGCGGGAGTGAGGAGCTAGAGACCCAGTACTTC
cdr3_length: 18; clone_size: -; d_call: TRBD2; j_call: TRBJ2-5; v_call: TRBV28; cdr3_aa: CASSLGTLGAGELETQYF; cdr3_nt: TGTGCCAGCAGTTTAGGCACCTTAGGCGCGGGAGAGTTAGAGACCCAGTACTTC
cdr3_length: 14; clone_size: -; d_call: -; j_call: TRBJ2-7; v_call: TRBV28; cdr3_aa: CASSFQGQTYEQYF; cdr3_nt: TGTGCCAGCAGTTTTCAGGGCCAGACCTACGAGCAGTACTTC
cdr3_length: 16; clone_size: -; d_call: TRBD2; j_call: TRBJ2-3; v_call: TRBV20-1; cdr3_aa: CSADGTSGTRTDTQYF; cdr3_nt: TGCAGTGCCGACGGGACTAGCGGGACCCGCACAGATACGCAGTATTTT
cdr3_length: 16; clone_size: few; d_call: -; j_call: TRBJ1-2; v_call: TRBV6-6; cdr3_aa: CASSYSLRLANYGYTF; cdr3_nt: TGTGCCAGCAGTTACTCGTTACGGTTAGCTAACTATGGCTACACCTTC
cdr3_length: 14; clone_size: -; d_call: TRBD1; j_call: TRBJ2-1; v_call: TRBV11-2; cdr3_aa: CASSPDRGLLEQFF; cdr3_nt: TGTGCCAGCAGCCCGGACAGGGGATTGTTGGAGCAGTTCTTC
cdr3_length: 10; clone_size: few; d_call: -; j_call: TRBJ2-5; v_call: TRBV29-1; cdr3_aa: CSVQTADQYF; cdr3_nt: TGCAGCGTTCAGACAGCGGACCAGTACTTC
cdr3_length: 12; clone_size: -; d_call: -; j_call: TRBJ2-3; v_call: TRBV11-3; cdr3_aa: CASSTQGDTQYF; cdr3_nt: TGTGCCAGCAGCACCCAGGGAGATACGCAGTATTTT
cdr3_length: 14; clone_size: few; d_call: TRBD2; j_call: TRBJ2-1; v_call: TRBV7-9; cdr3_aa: CASSLVASGGEQFF; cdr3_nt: TGTGCCAGCAGCTTAGTGGCTAGCGGGGGTGAGCAGTTCTTC
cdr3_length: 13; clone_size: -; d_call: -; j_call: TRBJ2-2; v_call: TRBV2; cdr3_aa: CASSDLGTGELFF; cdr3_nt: TGTGCCAGCAGTGACTTGGGAACCGGGGAGCTGTTTTTT
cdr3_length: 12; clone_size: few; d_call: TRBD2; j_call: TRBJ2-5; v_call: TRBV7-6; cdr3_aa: CASSFLGREQYF; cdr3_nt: TGTGCCAGCAGCTTCTTGGGGCGGGAGCAGTACTTC
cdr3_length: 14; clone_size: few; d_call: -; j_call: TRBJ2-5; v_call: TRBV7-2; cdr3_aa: CASSLVGSKETQYF; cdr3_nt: TGTGCCAGCAGCTTAGTAGGATCTAAAGAGACCCAGTACTTC
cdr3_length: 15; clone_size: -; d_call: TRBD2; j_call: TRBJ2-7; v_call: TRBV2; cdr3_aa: CASSEGLAGGDEQYF; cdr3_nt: TGTGCCAGCAGTGAAGGACTAGCGGGGGGCGACGAGCAGTACTTC
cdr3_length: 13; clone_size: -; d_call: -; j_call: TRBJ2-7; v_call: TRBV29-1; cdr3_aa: CSVETGDYYEQYF; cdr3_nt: TGCAGCGTAGAGACAGGCGATTACTACGAGCAGTACTTC
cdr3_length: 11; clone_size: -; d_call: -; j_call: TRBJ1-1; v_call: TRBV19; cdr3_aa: CASRWYTEAFF; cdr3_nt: TGTGCCAGTAGATGGTACACTGAAGCTTTCTTT
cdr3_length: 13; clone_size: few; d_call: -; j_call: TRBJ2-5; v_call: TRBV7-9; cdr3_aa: CASSGGGAETQYF; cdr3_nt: TGTGCCAGCAGCGGCGGTGGAGCAGAGACCCAGTACTTC
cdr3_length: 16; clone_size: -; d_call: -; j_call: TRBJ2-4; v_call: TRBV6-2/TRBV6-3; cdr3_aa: CASSSLQDLAKNIQYF; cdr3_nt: TGTGCCAGCAGTTCCCTTCAAGATTTAGCCAAAAACATTCAGTACTTC
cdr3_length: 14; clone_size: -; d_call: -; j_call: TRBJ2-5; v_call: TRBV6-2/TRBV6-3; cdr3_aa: CANQNRDKEETQYF; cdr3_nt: TGTGCCAACCAGAATCGGGACAAAGAAGAGACCCAGTACTTC
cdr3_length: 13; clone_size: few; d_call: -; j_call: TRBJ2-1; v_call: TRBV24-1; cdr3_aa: CATSDNGDGEQFF; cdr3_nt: TGTGCCACCAGTGATAACGGGGATGGTGAGCAGTTCTTC
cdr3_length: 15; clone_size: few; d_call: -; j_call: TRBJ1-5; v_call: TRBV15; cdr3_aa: CATSRAKGSNQPQHF; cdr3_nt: TGTGCCACCAGCAGAGCAAAGGGTAGCAATCAGCCCCAGCATTTT
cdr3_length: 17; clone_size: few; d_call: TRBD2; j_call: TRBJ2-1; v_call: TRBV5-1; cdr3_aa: CASSLKDSTSGYNEQFF; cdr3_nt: TGCGCCAGCAGCTTAAAAGACTCGACTAGCGGTTACAATGAGCAGTTCTTC
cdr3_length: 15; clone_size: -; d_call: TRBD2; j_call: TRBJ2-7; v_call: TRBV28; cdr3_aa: CASNLQRESGYEQYF; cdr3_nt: TGTGCCAGCAATTTACAGCGGGAGTCCGGATACGAGCAGTACTTC
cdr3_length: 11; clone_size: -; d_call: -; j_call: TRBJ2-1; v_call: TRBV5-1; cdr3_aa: CASSFGSEQFF; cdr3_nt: TGCGCCAGCAGCTTTGGAAGTGAGCAGTTCTTC
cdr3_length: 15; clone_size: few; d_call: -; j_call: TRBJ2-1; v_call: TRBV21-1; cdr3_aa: CASSSRDSLGNEQFF; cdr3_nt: TGTGCCAGCAGCTCCCGGGACAGCTTAGGGAATGAGCAGTTCTTC
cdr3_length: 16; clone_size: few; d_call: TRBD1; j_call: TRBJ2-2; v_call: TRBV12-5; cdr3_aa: CASGLVWTGVTGELFF; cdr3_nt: TGTGCTAGTGGTTTGGTGTGGACAGGGGTCACCGGGGAGCTGTTTTTT